This T cell receptor beta chain was recovered during a study of blood T cell repertoires in COVID-19. Study-level background: Nucleic acid was either cDNA or gDNA, and it came from T cells, B-cell-depleted T cells, or PBMCs.

V was clipped by 2 bases and J by 9 bases, with 14 bases between them. Germline CDR1 is MNHNY and CDR2 is SVGAGI (reference sequence). This CDR3 contains 14 residues. Original handling: Cell counts per sample came from amplifying reference gene primers. The table came from immunoSEQ multiplex PCR; TCRdb's copy has only in-frame clones and leaves some out. Clonal size and the V and J genes are those of that table, whereas D and trimming came from the DNA. The repertoire has around 140,000 clones, approximately 87% of them found once; the top ten carry about 9.4%. This clone came up once. The source is a woman aged 45 to 65 with active or convalescent COVID-19. The chain uses TRBV6-6 and TRBJ2-1; D possibly corresponds to TRBD1 (6 bases). The sequenced sample was peripheral blood. The CDR3 loop is CASSYTQGRSEQFF. CDR3 nucleotides: TGTGCCAGCAGTTACACCCAGGGGCGCAGTGAGCAGTTCTTC.